This T cell receptor (beta chain) was retrieved from a study of T cells in Graves' hyperthyroidism and ophthalmopathy. Study details: At initial diagnosis, before any treatment had begun, peripheral blood was obtained. Study-level results: Blood also held most thyroid clonotypes expanded beyond 0.001.

V shed 2 bases and J shed 5 bases, with 6 bases lying between them. The CDR3 runs to 13 residues. This clonotype was seen ten or more times. Antigen specificity is unknown. Lactation, pregnancy, other autoimmune disease or uncontrolled infection excluded patients. Cells are PBMCs isolated from around 9.4 ml of fresh blood. TCR beta CDR3 sequences were amplified from RNA transcripts. RT-PCR in the first round (using the HTBI primer set) targeted the TCR CDR3. A single record per CDR3 protein comes from TCRdb applying MiXCR to the multiplex PCR reads. The sample shows approximately 400,000 distinct CDR3 sequences, about a fifth of them seen only once.

V and J are TRBV12-3 or TRBV12-4 and TRBJ2-2; D ambiguous. Sequencing was carried out using blood. The source is a man in his late teens or twenties with Graves' ophthalmopathy. CDR3 loop: CASSLQETGELFF. CDR3 sequence (DNA): TGTGCCAGCAGTTTACAGGAGACCGGGGAGCTGTTTTTT.